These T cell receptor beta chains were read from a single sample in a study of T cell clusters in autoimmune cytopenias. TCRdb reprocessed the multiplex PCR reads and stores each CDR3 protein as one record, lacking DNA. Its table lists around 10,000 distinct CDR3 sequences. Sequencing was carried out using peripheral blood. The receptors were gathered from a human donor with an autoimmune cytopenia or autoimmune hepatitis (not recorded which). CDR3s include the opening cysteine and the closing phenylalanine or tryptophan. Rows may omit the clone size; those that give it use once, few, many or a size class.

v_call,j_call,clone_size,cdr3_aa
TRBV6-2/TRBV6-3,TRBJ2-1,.,CASSYLSLNRANEQFF
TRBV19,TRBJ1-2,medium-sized,CASSFPGTANYGYTF
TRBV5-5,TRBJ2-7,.,CASSARQDENEQYF
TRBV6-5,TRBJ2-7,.,CASSDASAGRYEQYF
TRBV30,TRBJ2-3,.,CAWRIGGSKDTQYF
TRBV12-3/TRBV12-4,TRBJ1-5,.,CASSLSTGNNQPQHF
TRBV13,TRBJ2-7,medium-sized,CASSLGGKAEQYF
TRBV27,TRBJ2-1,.,CASSWLAGNNEQFF
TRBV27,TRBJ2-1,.,CASSRQGPYNEQFF
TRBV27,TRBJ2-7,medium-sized,CASSPGLGGYEQYF
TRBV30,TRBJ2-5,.,CASSTGTSGRADKTQYF
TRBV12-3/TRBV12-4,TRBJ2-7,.,CASSPNSGRAGNEQYF
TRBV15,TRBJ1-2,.,CATSRDKAGTGYGYTF
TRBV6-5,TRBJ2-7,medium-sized,CASIAGTGIHEQYF
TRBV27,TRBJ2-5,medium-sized,CASGQRERETQYF
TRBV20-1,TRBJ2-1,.,CSARSGKGYNEQFF
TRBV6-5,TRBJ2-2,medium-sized,CASSQIGTGELFF
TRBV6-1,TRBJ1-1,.,CASSARDSTSPRSTEAFF
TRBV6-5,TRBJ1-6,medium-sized,CASSYTGQGKGSPLHF
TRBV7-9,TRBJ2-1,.,CASSPEPGLWDNEQFF
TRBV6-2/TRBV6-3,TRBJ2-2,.,CASSSLAGGPGTGELFF
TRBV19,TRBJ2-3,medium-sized,CASSTFSGLISTDTQYF
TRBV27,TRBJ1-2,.,CASSYRANYGYTF
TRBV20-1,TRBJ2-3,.,CSARETSGRWGGPEDTQYF
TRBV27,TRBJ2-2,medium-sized,CASQRQGGTGELFF
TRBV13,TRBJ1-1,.,CASSDVSGGNEAFF
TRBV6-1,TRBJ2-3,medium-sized,CATNRDGRGDTQYF
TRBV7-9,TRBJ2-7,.,CASSLGDTYEQYF
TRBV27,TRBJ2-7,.,CASRRQGSVYEQYF
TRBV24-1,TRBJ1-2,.,CATSDRANYGYTF
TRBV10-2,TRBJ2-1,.,CASSELLEEQFF
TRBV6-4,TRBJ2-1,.,CASSDPPGEQFF
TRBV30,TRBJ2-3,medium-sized,CAWSVRGASRADTQYF
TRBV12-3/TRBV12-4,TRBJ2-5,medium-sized,CASRLLTSGRGETQYF
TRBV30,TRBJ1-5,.,CAWSKRLQDQPQHF
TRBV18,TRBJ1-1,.,CASSSGMNTEAFF